The rows below give T cell receptor beta chains drawn from one sample of a study of control samples from healthy donors and cancer patients. Method: immunoSEQ multiplex PCR; TCRdb's copy keeps in-frame clones and lacks some. In the table there are about 94,000 clones, around nine tenths of which are singletons. The specimen sequenced was blood. The receptor source for this set is a woman aged 18-29 years in good health. Each CDR3 is given with its conserved first and last residue. Each record gives: D gene, J gene, clone size, V gene, CDR3 protein, CDR3 DNA. A D gene is named only where the DNA matches it firmly. Not every row has a clone size; where given, it reads once, few, many or a size class.

NA | TRBJ2-7 | NA | TRBV4-1 | CASSQGLGAGHYEQYF | TGCGCCAGCAGCCAAGGGCTCGGGGCGGGGCACTACGAGCAGTACTTC
NA | TRBJ2-3 | NA | TRBV5-1 | CASSESGHPADTQYF | TGCGCCAGCAGCGAATCGGGACACCCGGCAGATACGCAGTATTTT
NA | TRBJ1-3 | NA | TRBV12-3/TRBV12-4 | CASSPGDRNTIYF | TGTGCCAGCAGTCCAGGGGACAGAAACACCATATATTTT
NA | TRBJ1-6 | NA | TRBV9 | CASSEDSYNSPLHF | TGTGCCAGCAGCGAGGACTCCTATAATTCACCCCTCCACTTT
NA | TRBJ1-5 | NA | TRBV19 | CASLAPSNQPQHF | TGTGCCAGTTTAGCACCGAGCAATCAGCCCCAGCATTTT
TRBD2 | TRBJ2-3 | once | TRBV7-8 | CASSTPTSGGLFSTDTQYF | TGTGCCAGCAGCACCCCTACTAGCGGGGGGTTGTTTAGCACAGATACGCAGTATTTT
NA | TRBJ2-7 | NA | TRBV6-5 | CASGLYEQYF | TGTGCCAGCGGCCTCTACGAGCAGTACTTC
NA | TRBJ1-2 | once | TRBV2 | CASSESGTDNYGYTF | TGTGCCAGCAGTGAATCCGGGACGGACAACTATGGCTACACCTTC
NA | TRBJ1-4 | NA | TRBV6-1 | CASSEPPGATNEKLFF | TGTGCCAGCAGTGAACCCCCGGGGGCAACTAATGAAAAACTGTTTTTT
NA | TRBJ1-4 | few | TRBV27 | CASSQGWGNEKLFF | TGTGCCAGCAGTCAGGGGTGGGGTAATGAAAAACTGTTTTTT
TRBD1 | TRBJ1-5 | NA | TRBV7-6 | CASSPAPGTGEGQPQHF | TGTGCCAGCAGCCCGGCTCCCGGGACAGGGGAAGGCCAGCCCCAGCATTTT
TRBD1 | TRBJ1-3 | NA | TRBV5-1 | CASSEQGSGNTIYF | TGCGCCAGCAGCGAACAGGGGAGTGGAAACACCATATATTTT
NA | TRBJ1-2 | NA | TRBV6-5 | CASSTLLGQTGYTF | TGTGCCAGCAGTACCCTCCTTGGACAGACCGGCTACACCTTC
NA | TRBJ2-2 | NA | TRBV4-2 | CASSLAVANTGELFF | TGTGCCAGCAGCCTTGCGGTCGCGAACACCGGGGAGCTGTTTTTT
NA | TRBJ1-6 | NA | TRBV9 | CASSVDHSPGNSPLHF | TGTGCCAGCAGCGTAGACCACAGCCCAGGCAATTCACCCCTCCACTTT
NA | TRBJ2-7 | NA | TRBV9 | CASSLNPQGEFYEQYF | TGTGCCAGCAGCCTGAACCCACAGGGAGAATTCTACGAGCAGTACTTC
NA | TRBJ1-6 | NA | TRBV7-3 | CASSANPPSPLHF | TGTGCCAGCAGCGCCAATCCCCCTTCACCCCTCCACTTT
NA | TRBJ1-2 | few | TRBV2 | CASSEGGERDGYTF | TGTGCCAGCAGTGAAGGGGGGGAACGGGATGGCTACACCTTC
NA | TRBJ1-5 | NA | TRBV27 | CASSLDFSVSNQPQHF | TGTGCCAGCAGTCTTGACTTCTCCGTTAGCAATCAGCCCCAGCATTTT
TRBD1 | TRBJ1-1 | NA | TRBV7-2 | CASSLVRGTGGMTEAFF | TGTGCCAGCAGCTTAGTACGCGGGACAGGGGGCATGACTGAAGCTTTCTTT
NA | TRBJ1-1 | NA | TRBV4-2 | CASSQDISNTEAFF | TGTGCCAGCAGCCAAGATATCAGTAACACTGAAGCTTTCTTT
TRBD2 | TRBJ2-5 | NA | TRBV5-1 | CASSSWTSGGETQYF | TGCGCCAGCAGCTCTTGGACTAGCGGTGGAGAGACCCAGTACTTC
TRBD2 | TRBJ2-3 | NA | TRBV11-3 | CASSLDLAGGADTQYF | TGTGCCAGCAGCTTAGATTTGGCGGGGGGGGCAGATACGCAGTATTTT
NA | TRBJ2-3 | NA | TRBV7-2 | CASSLVVTDTQYF | TGTGCCAGCAGCTTGGTGGTGACAGATACGCAGTATTTT
NA | TRBJ1-3 | NA | TRBV13 | CASSLGGKPSTDHSGNTIYF | TGTGCCAGCAGCTTAGGAGGTAAACCCTCAACCGACCACTCTGGAAACACCATATATTTT
TRBD2 | TRBJ2-7 | NA | TRBV9 | CASSASGGSEQYF | TGTGCCAGCAGCGCCTCGGGGGGAAGCGAGCAGTACTTC
NA | TRBJ1-2 | NA | TRBV7-3 | CASSRDLNYGYTF | TGTGCCAGCAGCCGGGATTTGAACTATGGCTACACCTTC
NA | TRBJ1-1 | NA | TRBV2 | CASSERERRGSEAFF | TGTGCCAGCAGTGAAAGGGAGCGGAGGGGTTCTGAAGCTTTCTTT
TRBD1 | TRBJ1-2 | NA | TRBV7-9 | CASSLATGGLNYGYTF | TGTGCCAGCAGCTTGGCGACAGGGGGATTAAACTATGGCTACACCTTC
TRBD2 | TRBJ2-2 | NA | TRBV4-1 | CASSQTGGSTGELFF | TGCGCCAGCAGCCAAACGGGGGGAAGCACCGGGGAGCTGTTTTTT
TRBD1 | TRBJ1-1 | NA | TRBV11-2 | CASSSSGQGMTEAFF | TGTGCCAGCAGCTCATCGGGACAGGGGATGACTGAAGCTTTCTTT
TRBD1 | TRBJ1-1 | NA | TRBV7-9 | CASSANPTGLYTEAFF | TGTGCCAGCAGCGCTAACCCGACAGGGTTGTACACTGAAGCTTTCTTT
NA | TRBJ1-5 | NA | TRBV18 | CASSPNPGSGGNQPQHF | TGTGCCAGCTCACCTAACCCCGGGTCCGGGGGCAATCAGCCCCAGCATTTT
NA | TRBJ1-1 | once | TRBV27 | CASGLSSEAFF | TGTGCCAGCGGGCTTTCGAGTGAAGCTTTCTTT
NA | TRBJ2-7 | NA | TRBV2 | CASNTEITYEQYF | TGTGCCAGCAACACCGAAATTACCTACGAGCAGTACTTC
TRBD1 | TRBJ1-2 | NA | TRBV20-1 | CSASNRAGQGAWGYTF | TGCAGTGCTAGTAATCGGGCGGGACAGGGGGCTTGGGGCTACACCTTC
NA | TRBJ2-5 | NA | TRBV7-7 | CASSLSPGGQETQYF | TGTGCCAGCAGCCTGAGTCCGGGTGGCCAAGAGACCCAGTACTTC
TRBD1 | TRBJ1-5 | NA | TRBV2 | CATGTGRNQPQHF | TGTGCCACGGGGACAGGTCGCAATCAGCCCCAGCATTTT
NA | TRBJ2-5 | NA | TRBV12-3/TRBV12-4 | CASSLGSQETQYF | TGTGCCAGCAGTCTGGGTTCGCAAGAGACCCAGTACTTC
TRBD2 | TRBJ2-3 | once | TRBV7-3 | CASSPYLAGGSTDTQYF | TGTGCCAGCAGCCCTTATCTAGCGGGGGGTAGCACAGATACGCAGTATTTT
TRBD2 | TRBJ2-1 | NA | TRBV27 | CASSLLGLAAYNEQFF | TGTGCCAGCAGTTTATTGGGACTAGCGGCTTACAATGAGCAGTTCTTC
TRBD2 | TRBJ2-3 | NA | TRBV25-1 | CASSDQVAGGGTDTQYF | TGTGCCAGCAGTGATCAGGTGGCGGGGGGGGGCACAGATACGCAGTATTTT
NA | TRBJ2-5 | NA | TRBV10-1 | CASSDRQGQETQYF | TGCGCCAGCAGTGATCGGCAGGGACAAGAGACCCAGTACTTC
NA | TRBJ2-3 | once | TRBV11-2 | CASSPLGGRDTQYF | TGTGCCAGCAGCCCACTGGGGGGGCGAGATACGCAGTATTTT
NA | TRBJ1-1 | NA | TRBV7-8 | CASSLGQEGTNTEAFF | TGTGCCAGCAGCTTAGGTCAAGAGGGGACAAACACTGAAGCTTTCTTT
NA | TRBJ1-1 | once | TRBV6-1 | CASSERGILNTEAFF | TGTGCCAGCAGTGAACGAGGGATTCTGAACACTGAAGCTTTCTTT
NA | TRBJ2-7 | NA | TRBV5-4 | CASKEQTSSYEQYF | TGTGCCAGCAAGGAACAGACAAGCTCCTACGAGCAGTACTTC